The 22 T cell receptor beta chains below all came from one sample that was sequenced in a study of molecular identifiers for immune sequencing clone quantification. TCRdb recomputed calls from the PCR reads with MiXCR, one row per CDR3 protein. The table has approximately 590,000 distinct CDR3 sequences, around 25% seen once; the top ten hold about 0.73%. Sequences were obtained from naive CD8+ T cells from blood, with Jurkat cell RNA spiked in. Subset indicated: FACS-sorted CD8+CD4-CCR7+CD45RA+ naive T cells. Receptor source: a human donor in good health. Some libraries in this study had Jurkat cell RNA spiked in.

As for this clonotype: This may arise from a read error, as a much more abundant clone is one base away. This chain joins TRBV4-1 and TRBJ2-7, with D unclear. In germline, CDR1 is MGHRA, CDR2 YSYEKL. The CDR3 sequence is 12 residues long. CDR3 region: CASRQPSYEQYF. CDR3 nucleotides: TGCGCCAGCCGCCAGCCCTCCTACGAGCAGTACTTC.

The table lists this clonotype with a few counts. The gene calls are TRBV6-9 and TRBJ1-2; no clear D. Germline CDR1 reads MNHGY; CDR2 reads SVAAGI. The CDR3 length is 14 residues. Trimming removed 7 bases at V and 2 bases at J, with 14 bases between. CDR3: CASNRPEPNYGYTF. CDR3 bases: TGTGCCAGCAACCGGCCCGAACCGAACTATGGCTACACCTTC.

This chain links TRBV20-1 with TRBJ2-5; TRBD2 matches 16 bases. Germline V gene lookup returns CDR1 DFQATT and CDR2 SNEGSKA (reference sequence). The V and J ends lost 2 bases and 2 bases, in that order; junction bases with no gene match: 8. This CDR3 contains 18 residues. CDR3 protein: CSARSGLAGGLPQETQYF. The CDR3 DNA reads TGCAGTGCTAGATCGGGACTAGCGGGGGGGCTACCACAAGAGACCCAGTACTTC.

This clonotype showed up many times. The chain combines TRBV11-2 with TRBJ2-7, with 7 bases identical to TRBD1. Trimming took 2 bases from V and 5 from J; bases not matched to a gene: 6. This CDR3 spans 14 amino acids. CDR1 is SGHAT, CDR2 FQNNGV, per germline. The CDR3 protein is CASSLQRQGHEQYF. The CDR3 DNA reads TGTGCCAGCAGCTTACAACGACAGGGCCACGAGCAGTACTTC.

J is TRBJ1-1 and V is TRBV6-2 or TRBV6-3; no clear D gene. Trimming stripped 2 bases from V and 6 bases from J, with 13 bases between. The CDR3 length is 14 residues. The germline CDR1 and CDR2 sequences are MNHEY and SVGEGT. CDR3 sequence (DNA): TGTGCCAGCAGTTACAGGATTGCAATACCTGAAGCTTTCTTT. Translated, it gives CASSYRIAIPEAFF.

This clonotype was picked up many times. This rearrangement joins TRBV7-3 to TRBJ1-1; D is possibly TRBD1 (5 bases). Per germline, CDR1 SGHTA and CDR2 FQGTGA. The germline V and J ends were trimmed by 5 bases and 0 bases, with 13 bases remaining between them. This CDR3 spans 15 amino acids. The CDR3 reads CASSLSGGLNTEAFF. The CDR3 nucleotides are TGTGCCAGCAGCCTATCCGGGGGACTGAACACTGAAGCTTTCTTT.

This clonotype was seen at least ten times. V gene TRBV3-1 combines with J gene TRBJ2-6; TRBD1 matches at 8 bases. This CDR3 is 18 amino acids long. Per germline, CDR1 LGHDT and CDR2 YNNKEL (reference sequence). V trimming: 4 bases; J trimming: 0 bases; junction bases outside the gene matches: 8. CDR3: CASSLPRQGSSGANVLTF. The CDR3 DNA reads as TGTGCCAGCAGCCTTCCGAGACAGGGGAGCTCTGGGGCCAACGTCCTGACTTTC. The full variable domain, in which reference TRBV3-1 and TRBJ2-6 provide the parts outside the CDR3, is DTAVSQTPKYLVTQMGNDKSIKCEQNLGHDTMYWYKQDSKKFLKIMFSYNNKELIINETVPNRFSPKSPDKAHLNLHINSLELGDSAVYFCASSLPRQGSSGANVLTFGAGSRLTVL.

This clonotype was seen ten or more times. The rearrangement uses TRBV27 and TRBJ2-3; the match to TRBD1 covers 10 bases. The CDR3 is 14 amino acids. The trim removed 5 bases at V and 3 bases at J, leaving 2 bases unmatched. CDR1 is MNHEY and CDR2 is SMNVEV in the germline V gene (reference sequence). In nucleotides, the CDR3 is TGTGCCAGCAGTGGACAGGGGGAAACAGATACGCAGTATTTT. Residues: CASSGQGETDTQYF.

The gene calls are TRBV7-9 and TRBJ1-6, with D possibly TRBD1 on 5 matching bases. The CDR3 totals 13 residues. V dropped 1 base and J dropped 9 bases, with 7 bases sitting between them. Per germline, CDR1 SEHNR and CDR2 FQNEAQ (reference sequence). CDR3: CASSLGGASPLHF. CDR3 nucleotide sequence: TGTGCCAGCAGCTTAGGAGGGGCTTCACCCCTCCACTTT.

Only a few counts were recorded for this clonotype. The chain recombines TRBV11-2 with TRBJ2-1; 15 bases match TRBD2. Unmatched junction bases numbered 10, after V lost 0 bases and J lost 10 bases. Germline values: CDR1 SGHAT, CDR2 FQNNGV. This CDR3 is 18 amino acids long. The CDR3 is CASSLDGLAGGPWLEQFF. The CDR3 DNA reads TGTGCCAGCAGCTTAGATGGACTAGCGGGGGGGCCATGGCTAGAGCAGTTCTTC.

Regarding this clonotype: The CDR3 carries no conserved terminal phenylalanine or tryptophan, so it likely arises from a read error. The rearrangement uses TRBV5-5 and TRBJ1-1; tentatively, D is TRBD1 (6 bases). The ends were cut back, 2 bases at V and 3 bases at J, with 11 bases in the middle. From germline, CDR1 is SGHKS and CDR2 YYEKEE (reference sequence). The CDR3 has 14 residues. The CDR3 sequence is CASSFGGHDTEAFL. The CDR3 region has the DNA TGTGCCAGCAGCTTCGGGGGGCACGACACTGAAGCTTTCCTT.

The CDR3 reads CASTSEWGRDTGELFF. The CDR3 coding sequence is TGTGCCAGTACCTCAGAGTGGGGCAGAGACACCGGGGAGCTGTTTTTT. The rearrangement links TRBV19 to TRBJ2-2, with D possibly being TRBD1 (5 bases). Germline V gene sequence: CDR1 LNHDA, CDR2 SQIVND (reference sequence). V was clipped by 7 bases and J by 3 bases, with 18 bases between them. The CDR3 spans 16 residues.

This clonotype was counted many times. V is TRBV27 and J is TRBJ2-1; 12 nucleotides line up with TRBD2. In germline, CDR1 is MNHEY, CDR2 SMNVEV (reference sequence). The J segment lost 8 bases and the V segment lost 6 bases, leaving 5 bases of the junction unmatched. The CDR3 is made up of 14 amino acids. CDR3 residues: CASSLAGGPHEQFF. The CDR3 DNA follows: TGTGCCAGCAGCCTAGCGGGGGGGCCTCATGAGCAGTTCTTC.

With respect to this clonotype: The junction departs from the called germline gene at one end, perhaps through a read error. The chain combines TRBV6-6 with TRBJ1-4, with 7 bases identical to TRBD1. The germline CDR1 and CDR2 sequences are MNHNY and SVGAGI (reference sequence). This CDR3 spans 14 amino acids. CDR3 region: CASTTGTVNEKLFF. For the CDR3, the DNA is TGTGCCAGCACCACGGGGACAGTTAATGAAAAGCTGTTTTTT.

Ten or more counts support this clonotype. The rearrangement links TRBV4-1 to TRBJ2-3; the D is unclear. The V end lost 0 bases, the J end lost 2 bases, and 9 bases lay between the germline ends. The germline V gene has CDR1 MGHRA and CDR2 YSYEKL. The CDR3 covers 15 residues. CDR3 DNA: TGCGCCAGCAGCCAAGAGAGGAGACCCACAGATACGCAGTATTTT. Translated: CASSQERRPTDTQYF.

CDR3 residues: CASSVGGGAPPETQYF. DNA of the CDR3: TGCGCCAGCAGTGTGGGGGGGGGGGCCCCTCCAGAGACCCAGTACTTC. The rearrangement joins TRBV23-1 to TRBJ2-5; possibly TRBD2 for D (7 bases). TRBV23-1 is labeled an ORF, and its function is uncertain. The germline V and J ends were trimmed by 5 bases and 4 bases, with 20 bases remaining between them. The CDR3 is 16 residues long.

Of note for this clonotype: Just one base apart from a much larger clone, this may be a read error. CDR3 bases: TGTGCCAGCAGCTCCGCGGACGGGACAAGCACTGAAGCTTTCTTT. Its translation is CASSSADGTSTEAFF. The chain has TRBV7-6 and TRBJ1-1; TRBD1 is a possible D gene (6 bases). V was shortened by 4 bases and J by 4 bases, with 16 bases between the two germline ends. Looked up from germline, CDR1 is SGHVS and CDR2 is FNYEAQ. The CDR3 length is 15 residues.

This clonotype was counted only a few times. The chain joins TRBV30 to TRBJ1-5; 8 nucleotides line up with TRBD1. The length of the CDR3 is 14 residues. Trimming removed 3 bases from V and 7 bases from J; junction bases left unmatched: 8. Germline assignment: CDR1 GTSNPN and CDR2 SVGIG (reference sequence). The CDR3 is CAWSRGQGPQPQHF. CDR3 sequence (DNA): TGTGCCTGGAGCAGAGGACAGGGCCCGCAGCCCCAGCATTTT.

The chain links TRBV15 to TRBJ2-1, with no clear D. CDR3 length: 14 residues. Trimming cost V 0 bases and J 5 bases, with 8 bases left between them. CDR1 and CDR2 (germline): LNHNV, YYDKDF (reference sequence). The DNA for the CDR3 is TGTGCCACCAGCAGAGATATGGCGAACAATGAGCAGTTCTTC. Amino acid sequence: CATSRDMANNEQFF.

CDR3 loop: CSGRQYGYYEQYF. The DNA of the CDR3 is TGCAGTGGGCGACAGTACGGTTACTACGAGCAGTACTTC. The J gene is TRBJ2-7, the V gene TRBV20-1; D is possibly TRBD1 (5 bases). Germline V gene lookup returns CDR1 DFQATT and CDR2 SNEGSKA (reference sequence). This CDR3 has 13 amino acids. Trimming took off 7 bases at V and 3 bases at J, with 16 bases between the two ends.

This clonotype was counted at least ten times. The genes are TRBV4-3 and TRBJ2-7, with 9 bases aligning to TRBD2. From germline, CDR1 is LGHNA and CDR2 YSLEER. J was trimmed by 4 bases and V by 4 bases; bases with no gene match: 8. This CDR3 comprises 15 residues. Here the CDR3 DNA reads TGCGCCAGCAGCCCTCGGACTAGCGAGCTTTACGAGCAGTACTTC. It yields the protein CASSPRTSELYEQYF.

The V gene is TRBV14, the J gene TRBJ2-1, with unresolved D. CDR1 and CDR2 from the germline V gene are SGHDN and FVKESK. This CDR3 is 15 amino acids long. Trimming took off 0 bases at V and 2 bases at J, with 8 bases between the two ends. This CDR3 reads CASSQDSGPYNEQFF. For the CDR3, the DNA is TGTGCCAGCAGCCAAGATTCAGGACCCTACAATGAGCAGTTCTTC. Combining the CDR3 with reference TRBV14 and TRBJ2-1 gives the whole variable domain EAGVTQFPSHSVIEKGQTVTLRCDPISGHDNLYWYRRVMGKEIKFLLHFVKESKQDESGMPNNRFLAERTGGTYSTLKVQPAELEDSGVYFCASSQDSGPYNEQFFGPGTRLTVL.